The 24 T cell receptor beta chains below were found in one sample sequenced in a study of T cell changes during pregnancy in multiple sclerosis. The repertoire was sequenced with immunoSEQ multiplex PCR; TCRdb's copy has only in-frame clones and lacks some. The sample contains some 37,000 clones, roughly 92% of which appear only once. Material: CD4+ T cells from peripheral blood mononuclear cells, obtained before pregnancy. These receptors were taken from a female donor with multiple sclerosis, enrolled in a pregnancy study.

The chain has TRBV15 and TRBJ1-2; weak D call: TRBD1 (6 bases). This CDR3 contains 16 residues. Germline V CDR1 and CDR2: LNHNV, YYDKDF (reference sequence). Trimming stripped 6 bases from V and 7 bases from J, with 24 bases between. The CDR3, as DNA: TGTGCCACCAGGGAGACGACAGGAAGAGTGGCGGGTGGCTACACCTTC. This sequence encodes CATRETTGRVAGGYTF.

V usage is TRBV30 and J usage is TRBJ1-3, with TRBD1 matching over 8 bases. After removal of 1 base from V and 0 bases from J, the junction contained 5 bases not matched to a gene. Germline loops: CDR1 GTSNPN, CDR2 SVGIG (reference sequence). The length of the CDR3 is 16 residues. In DNA form, the CDR3 reads TGTGCCTGGAGTGGACAGGGGACGGGCTCTGGAAACACCATATATTTT. Its protein is CAWSGQGTGSGNTIYF. Variable domain in full (rest from reference TRBV30 and TRBJ1-3): SQTIHQWPATLVQPVGSPLSLECTVEGTSNPNLYWYRQAAGRGLQLLFYSVGIGQISSEVPQNLSASRPQDRQFILSSKKLLLSDSGFYLCAWSGQGTGSGNTIYFGEGSWLTVV.

The V and J genes are TRBV5-1 and TRBJ2-5, with D uncertain. The CDR3 is made up of 14 amino acids. V shed 1 base and J shed 5 bases, with 12 bases lying between them. The germline gives CDR1 SGHRS, CDR2 YFSETQ. The CDR3 loop reads CASSLSSSVETQYF. Here the CDR3 DNA reads TGCGCCAGCAGCTTGTCGAGCTCGGTGGAGACCCAGTACTTC.

The CDR3 DNA reads as TGTGCCAGCAGTTTCCAAGACAGGCGGCCCTACGAGCAGTACTTC. Protein sequence: CASSFQDRRPYEQYF. The chain has TRBV28 and TRBJ2-7, with a tentative D call TRBD1 (6 bases). V gave up 3 bases and J gave up 2 bases, with 14 bases separating them. Germline CDR1 and CDR2: MDHEN and SYDVKM. CDR3 length: 15 amino acids.

This rearrangement joins TRBV28 to TRBJ1-2; weak D call: TRBD1 (5 bases). Germline CDR1 and CDR2: MDHEN and SYDVKM. This CDR3 region has 13 residues. Trimming took off 4 bases at V and 8 bases at J, with 14 bases between the two ends. The chain's CDR3 is CASSSGGERGYTF. The CDR3 DNA is TGTGCCAGCAGTTCCGGGGGGGAGAGAGGCTACACCTTC.

The chain employs TRBV9 and TRBJ2-2, with 9 bases lining up with TRBD2. V was pared by 0 bases and J by 5 bases, with 5 bases of the junction left unmatched. CDR3 length: 16 amino acids. Germline V CDR1 and CDR2: SGDLS, YYNGEE. The CDR3 sequence: CASSVVPTSGTGELFF. DNA of the CDR3: TGTGCCAGCAGCGTAGTTCCAACTAGCGGGACCGGGGAGCTGTTTTTT. Based on the CDR3 plus reference TRBV9 and TRBJ2-2, the full variable domain is DSGVTQTPKHLITATGQRVTLRCSPRSGDLSVYWYQQSLDQGLQFLIQYYNGEERAKGNILERFSAQQFPDLHSELNLSSLELGDSALYFCASSVVPTSGTGELFFGEGSRLTVL.

Only a few counts were recorded for this clone. DNA for the CDR3: TGTGCCAGCAGCTTACCGACCGGGGGGAAGGCAGATACGCAGTATTTT. Protein product: CASSLPTGGKADTQYF. The chain joins TRBV7-9 to TRBJ2-3; 7 bases match TRBD2. The CDR3 has 16 amino acids. After removal of 2 bases from V and 4 bases from J, the junction contained 9 bases not matched to a gene. Germline loops: CDR1 SEHNR, CDR2 FQNEAQ (reference sequence).

The CDR3 coding sequence is TGTGCCAGCAGCGCCTGGCCCCAAACCCCCAACTACAATGAGCAGTTCTTC. Residues: CASSAWPQTPNYNEQFF. V is TRBV11-1 and J is TRBJ2-1; D not certain. Germline loops: CDR1 SGHAT, CDR2 FQDESV (reference sequence). The CDR3 loop spans 17 amino acids. The V gene lost 5 bases and the J gene lost 3 bases, with 20 bases spanning the gap.

V is TRBV7-3 and J is TRBJ2-3, with a tentative D call TRBD1 (5 bases). The CDR3 consists of 15 residues. V was shortened by 4 bases and J by 2 bases, with 13 bases between the two germline ends. Germline-derived CDR1 and CDR2 are SGHTA and FQGTGA. The CDR3 is CASSSSRGYTDTQYF. The CDR3 DNA sequence: TGTGCCAGCAGCTCCTCAAGGGGTTACACAGATACGCAGTATTTT.

The genes are TRBV5-1 and TRBJ1-4, with D perhaps matching TRBD1 (5 bases). Germline V gives CDR1 SGHRS, CDR2 YFSETQ. Trimming pared 0 bases from V and 5 bases from J, leaving 5 bases between. This CDR3 comprises 13 residues. The CDR3 coding sequence is TGCGCCAGCAGCTTGGGGGGCAATGAAAAACTGTTTTTT. It codes for CASSLGGNEKLFF.

The V gene is TRBV28, the J gene TRBJ2-5; no reliable D call. Deletions cut 3 bases from V and 7 bases from J, with 9 bases between. CDR1 is MDHEN and CDR2 is SYDVKM in the germline V gene. The CDR3 has 12 residues. CDR3 nucleotide sequence: TGTGCCAGCAGTTTGTTGTCGGGGACCCAGTACTTC. Translation: CASSLLSGTQYF.

This clone was counted a single time. V is TRBV19 and J is TRBJ1-5; D perhaps matches TRBD1 (5 bases). This CDR3 is built from 14 residues. Germline CDR1 reads LNHDA; CDR2 reads SQIVND (reference sequence). V was trimmed by 4 bases and J by 6 bases, leaving 13 bases between them. The CDR3 coding sequence is TGTGCCAGTAGTAATAACCAGGGTTCTCAGCCCCAGCATTTT. As protein: CASSNNQGSQPQHF.

This chain links TRBV9 with TRBJ2-1; TRBD1 matches at 11 bases. The CDR3 is 15 amino acids. CDR1 SGDLS and CDR2 YYNGEE come from the germline V gene. The J segment lost 8 bases and the V segment lost 4 bases, leaving 8 bases of the junction unmatched. This CDR3 is CASSPRDRGSYEQFF. Here the CDR3 DNA reads TGTGCCAGCAGCCCCCGGGACAGGGGGTCCTATGAGCAGTTCTTC.

The chain recombines TRBV2 with TRBJ2-1; 7 bases align to TRBD1. This CDR3 contains 14 residues. V lost 5 bases, J lost 6 bases, and 7 bases stayed unmatched. Germline lookup yields CDR1 SNHLY and CDR2 FYNNEI. The CDR3 reads CASSSTQGSNEQFF. The CDR3 region has the DNA TGTGCCAGCAGTTCCACACAGGGGAGCAATGAGCAGTTCTTC.

V is TRBV7-9 and J is TRBJ2-1, with 14 bases matching TRBD2. Per germline, CDR1 SEHNR and CDR2 FQNEAQ (reference sequence). V shed 5 bases and J 9 bases; nucleotides not matched to a gene: 9. The CDR3 consists of 16 residues. The DNA of the CDR3 is TGTGCCAGCAGCCGCTGGGGACTAGCGGGAGTGAGTGAGCAGTTCTTC. Its protein is CASSRWGLAGVSEQFF. Combining the CDR3 with reference TRBV7-9 and TRBJ2-1 gives the whole variable domain DTGVSQNPRHKITKRGQNVTFRCDPISEHNRLYWYRQTLGQGPEFLTYFQNEAQLEKSRLLSDRFSAERPKGSFSTLEIQRTEQGDSAMYLCASSRWGLAGVSEQFFGPGTRLTVL.

The chain employs TRBV29-1 and TRBJ2-1; 9 bases line up with TRBD2. Per germline, CDR1 SQVTM and CDR2 ANQGSEA. With 7 bases clipped from V and 7 bases from J, the junction kept 8 bases outside the gene matches. This CDR3 contains 13 residues. CDR3 nucleotide sequence: TGCAGCGCCCCGGGACTAGCTTTAAATGAGCAGTTCTTC. It specifies CSAPGLALNEQFF.

The chain links TRBV29-1 to TRBJ2-2, with TRBD2 matching over 8 bases. V lost 4 bases to trimming and J lost 0 bases; unmatched junction nucleotides: 13. Germline loops: CDR1 SQVTM, CDR2 ANQGSEA. The CDR3 is 18 residues long. The CDR3 sequence is CSVGGGLAGTTNTGELFF. The CDR3 DNA sequence: TGCAGCGTTGGGGGGGGGCTAGCGGGTACCACGAACACCGGGGAGCTGTTTTTT.

Remarks on this clone: The same CDR3 can be traced to other DNA sequences in this sample. The genes are TRBV5-1 and TRBJ1-3; D not resolved. Germline CDR1 and CDR2: SGHRS and YFSETQ. The CDR3 consists of 14 residues. The V and J ends lost 0 bases and 4 bases respectively, with 8 bases between them. This CDR3 reads CASSLGTVGNTIYF. The CDR3 DNA reads TGCGCCAGCAGCTTGGGTACAGTAGGAAACACCATATATTTT.

This clone was seen once. The J gene is TRBJ1-6, the V gene TRBV5-1; 7 bases line up with TRBD1. The CDR3 runs to 19 residues. Per germline, CDR1 SGHRS and CDR2 YFSETQ. V was clipped by 4 bases and J by 5 bases; unmatched bases: 18. In DNA form, the CDR3 reads TGCGCCAGCAGCCCCAACACTCCGGGACAGCTACGGAATAATTCACCCCTCCACTTT. Its translation: CASSPNTPGQLRNNSPLHF.

This clone was seen just once. V gene TRBV7-9 combines with J gene TRBJ1-3; 10 bases are shared with TRBD1. J was trimmed by 1 base and V by 2 bases; bases with no gene match: 2. This CDR3 comprises 16 residues. Looked up from germline, CDR1 is SEHNR and CDR2 is FQNEAQ (reference sequence). The CDR3 sequence: CASSLKDRGSGNTIYF. For the CDR3, the DNA is TGTGCCAGCAGCTTAAAGGACAGGGGGTCTGGAAACACCATATATTTT.

J is TRBJ2-2 and V is TRBV19; 8 nucleotides agree with TRBD2. The germline gives CDR1 LNHDA, CDR2 SQIVND (reference sequence). Losses at the gene ends were 7 bases for V and 3 bases for J; bases not matched to a gene: 7. This CDR3 spans 15 amino acids. CDR3 sequence: CASTPGGGYTGELFF. CDR3 bases: TGTGCCAGTACCCCGGGGGGGGGCTACACCGGGGAGCTGTTTTTT.

The count of this clone is one. The chain uses TRBV28 and TRBJ1-2, with no clear D. The CDR3 spans 13 residues. Germline V CDR1 and CDR2: MDHEN, SYDVKM. The V gene lost 5 bases and the J gene lost 5 bases, with 12 bases spanning the gap. The CDR3 region is CASSQRGGYGYTF. CDR3 DNA: TGTGCCAGCAGTCAAAGAGGAGGGTATGGCTACACCTTC.

The V call is TRBV28, the J call TRBJ2-7, with D possibly TRBD2 on 6 matching bases. Trimming cost V 8 bases and J 5 bases, with 13 bases left between them. Germline CDR1 and CDR2: MDHEN and SYDVKM. The CDR3 spans 12 residues. This CDR3 is CASARAGNEQYF. CDR3 nucleotides: TGTGCCAGCGCCAGGGCGGGGAACGAGCAGTACTTC.

The chain recombines TRBV27 with TRBJ2-1; 9 nucleotides line up with TRBD2. The V gene end was trimmed by 3 bases and the J gene end by 9 bases; junction bases not matched to a gene: 9. The CDR3 sequence is 15 residues long. The germline V gene encodes CDR1 MNHEY and CDR2 SMNVEV (reference sequence). Written as DNA, the CDR3 is TGTGCCAGCAGTTTTGGGAGCGGGAGGTTTGTTGAGCAGTTCTTC. Amino acids: CASSFGSGRFVEQFF.